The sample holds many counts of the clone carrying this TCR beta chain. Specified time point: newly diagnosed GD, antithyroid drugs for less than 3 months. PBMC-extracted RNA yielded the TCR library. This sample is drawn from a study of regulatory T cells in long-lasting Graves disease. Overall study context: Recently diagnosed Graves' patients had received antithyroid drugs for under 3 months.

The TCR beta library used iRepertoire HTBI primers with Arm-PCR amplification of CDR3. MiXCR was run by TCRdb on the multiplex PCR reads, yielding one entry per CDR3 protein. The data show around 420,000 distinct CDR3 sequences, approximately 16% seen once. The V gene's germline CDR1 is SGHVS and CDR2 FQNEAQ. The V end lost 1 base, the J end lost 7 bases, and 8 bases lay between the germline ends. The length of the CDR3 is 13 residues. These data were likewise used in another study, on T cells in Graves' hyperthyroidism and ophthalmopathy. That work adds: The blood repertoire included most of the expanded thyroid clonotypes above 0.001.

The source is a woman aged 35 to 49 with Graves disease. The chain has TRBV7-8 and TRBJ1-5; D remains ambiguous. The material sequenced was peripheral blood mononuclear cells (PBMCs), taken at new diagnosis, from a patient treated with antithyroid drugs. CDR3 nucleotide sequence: TGTGCCAGCAGCTTAGGGGAGCGACAGCCCCAGCATTTT. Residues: CASSLGERQPQHF. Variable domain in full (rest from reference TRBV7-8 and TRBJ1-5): GAGVSQSPRYKVAKRGQDVALRCDPISGHVSLFWYQQALGQGPEFLTYFQNEAQLDKSGLPSDRFFAERPEGSVSTLKIQRTQQEDSAVYLCASSLGERQPQHFGDGTRLSIL.